This T cell receptor beta chain was recorded in a study of shared clonotypes between healthy human individuals. For the study at large: Researchers assigned three CD4 naive, three CD4 memory, two CD8 naive and one CD8 memory plate to each donor.

Study observations and caveats: A reduction in generation probabilities was seen for non-shared clonotypes relative to those shared by all four donors.

CD45RO+ cells went into CD8 memory alongside CCR7-negative CD45RA+ TemRA cells. Note on this clone: Its target is not known.

Each cell subset's genomic DNA was divided evenly among several immunoSEQ plates. The data were produced by immunoSEQ multiplex PCR, yet TCRdb's version contains in-frame clones alone and is incomplete. The sample holds under 150,000 clones; about two thirds are singletons and the top ten take just under 25%. V gave up 7 bases and J gave up 7 bases, with 20 bases separating them. The CDR3 is 14 amino acids. Germline values: CDR1 MNHEY, CDR2 SVGAGI. The sample taken for sequencing was memory CD8+ T cells sorted from blood. Noted subset: CD45RO+ cells pooled with CCR7-negative TemRA cells. This sequence originates from a woman in her twenties or thirties in good health. The V gene is TRBV6-5, the J gene TRBJ2-7; D is undetermined. The CDR3 coding sequence is TGTGCCAGCACCAGAGACCCGCAGGTTGGGGAGCAGTACTTC. Encoded protein: CASTRDPQVGEQYF.